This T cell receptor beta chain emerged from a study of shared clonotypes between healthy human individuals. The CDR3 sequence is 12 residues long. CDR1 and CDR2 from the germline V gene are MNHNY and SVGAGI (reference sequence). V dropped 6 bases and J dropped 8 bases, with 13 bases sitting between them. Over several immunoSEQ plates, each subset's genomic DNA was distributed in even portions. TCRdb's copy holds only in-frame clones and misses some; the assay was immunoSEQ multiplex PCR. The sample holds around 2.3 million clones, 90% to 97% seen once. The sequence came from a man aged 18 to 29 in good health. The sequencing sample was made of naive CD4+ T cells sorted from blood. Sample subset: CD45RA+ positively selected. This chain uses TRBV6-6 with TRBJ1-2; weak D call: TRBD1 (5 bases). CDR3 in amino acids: CASSRWGEGYTF. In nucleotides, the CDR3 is TGTGCCAGCAGCCGCTGGGGGGAAGGCTACACCTTC.